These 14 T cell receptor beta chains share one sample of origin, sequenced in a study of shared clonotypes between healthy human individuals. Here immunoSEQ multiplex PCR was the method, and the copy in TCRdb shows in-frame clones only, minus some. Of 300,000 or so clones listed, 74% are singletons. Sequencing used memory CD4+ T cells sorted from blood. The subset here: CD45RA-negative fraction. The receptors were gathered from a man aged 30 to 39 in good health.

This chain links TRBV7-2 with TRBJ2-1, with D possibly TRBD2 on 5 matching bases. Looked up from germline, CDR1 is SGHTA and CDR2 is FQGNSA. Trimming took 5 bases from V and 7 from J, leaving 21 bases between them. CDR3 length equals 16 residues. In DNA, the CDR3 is TGTGCCAGCAGCCGTTCCTGGGAGATCGGGATGAATGAGCAGTTCTTC. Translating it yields CASSRSWEIGMNEQFF.

CDR3 in amino acids: CASSITLSSGANVLTF. The CDR3 DNA sequence: TGTGCCAGTAGTATTACGCTCAGCTCTGGGGCCAACGTCCTGACTTTC. V and J are TRBV19 and TRBJ2-6; no reliable D call. The CDR3 is 16 amino acids. Germline V gives CDR1 LNHDA, CDR2 SQIVND (reference sequence). V was pared by 3 bases and J by 0 bases, with 9 bases between.

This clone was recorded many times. The chain's CDR3 is CASSYFGLAGNNEQYF. In nucleotides, the CDR3 is TGTGCCAGCAGTTACTTCGGACTAGCGGGAAACAACGAGCAGTACTTC. This chain joins TRBV6-5 and TRBJ2-7, with 12 bases that match TRBD2. J lost 5 bases, V lost 1 base, and 6 bases had no gene match. There are 16 residues in the CDR3. Germline CDR1 MNHEY, CDR2 SVGAGI.

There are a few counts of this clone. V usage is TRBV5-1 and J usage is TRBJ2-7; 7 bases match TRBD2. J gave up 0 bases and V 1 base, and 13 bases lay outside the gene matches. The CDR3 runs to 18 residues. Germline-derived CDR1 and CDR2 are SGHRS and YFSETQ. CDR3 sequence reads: CASSLRAPTSVISYEQYF. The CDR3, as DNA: TGCGCCAGCAGCTTGAGGGCCCCCACTAGCGTAATCTCCTACGAGCAGTACTTC. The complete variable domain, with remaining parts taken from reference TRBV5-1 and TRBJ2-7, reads KAGVTQTPRYLIKTRGQQVTLSCSPISGHRSVSWYQQTPGQGLQFLFEYFSETQRNKGNFPGRFSGRQFSNSRSEMNVSTLELGDSALYLCASSLRAPTSVISYEQYFGPGTRLTVT.

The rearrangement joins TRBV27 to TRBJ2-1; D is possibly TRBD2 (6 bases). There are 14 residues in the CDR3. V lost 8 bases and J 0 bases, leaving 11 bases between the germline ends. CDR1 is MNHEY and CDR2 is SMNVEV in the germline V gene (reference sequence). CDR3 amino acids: CASQIAVSYNEQFF. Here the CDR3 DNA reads TGTGCCAGCCAGATAGCGGTCTCCTACAATGAGCAGTTCTTC.

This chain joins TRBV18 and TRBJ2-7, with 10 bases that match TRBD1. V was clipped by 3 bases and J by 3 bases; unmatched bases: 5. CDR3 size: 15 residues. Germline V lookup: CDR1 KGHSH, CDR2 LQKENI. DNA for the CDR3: TGTGCCAGCTCACCCTATGGGACAGGGGACTACGAGCAGTACTTC. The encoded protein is CASSPYGTGDYEQYF.

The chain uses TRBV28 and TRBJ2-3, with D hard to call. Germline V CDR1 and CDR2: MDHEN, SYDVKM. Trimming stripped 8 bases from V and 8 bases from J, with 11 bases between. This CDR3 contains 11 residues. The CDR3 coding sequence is TGTGCCAGCGGGTGGCCCTTTACGCAGTATTTT. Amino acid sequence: CASGWPFTQYF. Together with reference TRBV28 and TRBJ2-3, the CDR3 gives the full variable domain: DVKVTQSSRYLVKRTGEKVFLECVQDMDHENMFWYRQDPGLGLRLIYFSYDVKMKEKGDIPEGYSVSREKKERFSLILESASTNQTSMYLCASGWPFTQYFGPGTRLTVL.

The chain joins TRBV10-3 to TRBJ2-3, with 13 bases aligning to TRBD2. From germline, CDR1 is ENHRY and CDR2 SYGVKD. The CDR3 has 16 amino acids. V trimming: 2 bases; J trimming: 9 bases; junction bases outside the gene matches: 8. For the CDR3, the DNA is TGTGCCATCAGTGAGGGCATCGGGACTAGCGGGACCACGCAGTATTTT. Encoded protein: CAISEGIGTSGTTQYF.

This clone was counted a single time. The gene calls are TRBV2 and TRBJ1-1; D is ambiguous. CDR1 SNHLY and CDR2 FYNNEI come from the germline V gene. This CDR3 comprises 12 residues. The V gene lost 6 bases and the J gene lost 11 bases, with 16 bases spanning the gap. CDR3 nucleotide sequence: TGTGCCAGCAGCCTGGATCGGGAAAATGCTTTCTTT. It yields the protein CASSLDRENAFF. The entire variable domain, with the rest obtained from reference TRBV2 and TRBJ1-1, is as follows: EPEVTQTPSHQVTQMGQEVILRCVPISNHLYFYWYRQILGQKVEFLVSFYNNEISEKSEIFDDQFSVERPDGSNFTLKIRSTKLEDSAMYFCASSLDRENAFFGQGTRLTVV.

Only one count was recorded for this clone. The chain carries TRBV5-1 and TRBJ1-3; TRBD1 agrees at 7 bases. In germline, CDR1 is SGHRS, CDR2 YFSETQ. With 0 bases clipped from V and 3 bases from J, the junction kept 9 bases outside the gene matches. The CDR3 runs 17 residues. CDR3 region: CASSLAGEGANGNTIYF. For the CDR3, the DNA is TGCGCCAGCAGCTTGGCCGGGGAGGGGGCGAATGGAAACACCATATATTTT. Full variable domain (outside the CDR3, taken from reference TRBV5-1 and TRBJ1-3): KAGVTQTPRYLIKTRGQQVTLSCSPISGHRSVSWYQQTPGQGLQFLFEYFSETQRNKGNFPGRFSGRQFSNSRSEMNVSTLELGDSALYLCASSLAGEGANGNTIYFGEGSWLTVV.

DNA for the CDR3: TGTGCCATCAGTCGGGCCGGAACCTCGGACGAGCAGTACTTC. It encodes CAISRAGTSDEQYF. J is TRBJ2-7 and V is TRBV10-3; D ambiguous. The CDR3 runs to 14 residues. The V end lost 5 bases, the J end lost 5 bases, and 16 bases lay between the germline ends. Germline values: CDR1 ENHRY, CDR2 SYGVKD.

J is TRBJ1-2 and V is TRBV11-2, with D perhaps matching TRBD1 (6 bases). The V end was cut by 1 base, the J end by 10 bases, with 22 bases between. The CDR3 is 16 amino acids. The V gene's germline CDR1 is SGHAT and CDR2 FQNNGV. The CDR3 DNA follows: TGTGCCAGCAGCTTAGGTCAGGGCAGGGGAGAAGGAGCCTACACCTTC. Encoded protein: CASSLGQGRGEGAYTF.

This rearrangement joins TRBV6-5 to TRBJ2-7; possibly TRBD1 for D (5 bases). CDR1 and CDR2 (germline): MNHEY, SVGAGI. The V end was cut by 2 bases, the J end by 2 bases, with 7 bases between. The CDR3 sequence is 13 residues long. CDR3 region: CASSYGATYEQYF. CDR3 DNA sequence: TGTGCCAGCAGTTACGGGGCGACCTACGAGCAGTACTTC.

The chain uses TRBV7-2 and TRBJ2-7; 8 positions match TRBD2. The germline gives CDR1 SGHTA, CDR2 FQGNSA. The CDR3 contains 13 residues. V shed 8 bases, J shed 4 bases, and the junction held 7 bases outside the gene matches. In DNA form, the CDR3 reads TGTGCCAGCCGCAATAGCGGGACTTACGAGCAGTACTTC. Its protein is CASRNSGTYEQYF.